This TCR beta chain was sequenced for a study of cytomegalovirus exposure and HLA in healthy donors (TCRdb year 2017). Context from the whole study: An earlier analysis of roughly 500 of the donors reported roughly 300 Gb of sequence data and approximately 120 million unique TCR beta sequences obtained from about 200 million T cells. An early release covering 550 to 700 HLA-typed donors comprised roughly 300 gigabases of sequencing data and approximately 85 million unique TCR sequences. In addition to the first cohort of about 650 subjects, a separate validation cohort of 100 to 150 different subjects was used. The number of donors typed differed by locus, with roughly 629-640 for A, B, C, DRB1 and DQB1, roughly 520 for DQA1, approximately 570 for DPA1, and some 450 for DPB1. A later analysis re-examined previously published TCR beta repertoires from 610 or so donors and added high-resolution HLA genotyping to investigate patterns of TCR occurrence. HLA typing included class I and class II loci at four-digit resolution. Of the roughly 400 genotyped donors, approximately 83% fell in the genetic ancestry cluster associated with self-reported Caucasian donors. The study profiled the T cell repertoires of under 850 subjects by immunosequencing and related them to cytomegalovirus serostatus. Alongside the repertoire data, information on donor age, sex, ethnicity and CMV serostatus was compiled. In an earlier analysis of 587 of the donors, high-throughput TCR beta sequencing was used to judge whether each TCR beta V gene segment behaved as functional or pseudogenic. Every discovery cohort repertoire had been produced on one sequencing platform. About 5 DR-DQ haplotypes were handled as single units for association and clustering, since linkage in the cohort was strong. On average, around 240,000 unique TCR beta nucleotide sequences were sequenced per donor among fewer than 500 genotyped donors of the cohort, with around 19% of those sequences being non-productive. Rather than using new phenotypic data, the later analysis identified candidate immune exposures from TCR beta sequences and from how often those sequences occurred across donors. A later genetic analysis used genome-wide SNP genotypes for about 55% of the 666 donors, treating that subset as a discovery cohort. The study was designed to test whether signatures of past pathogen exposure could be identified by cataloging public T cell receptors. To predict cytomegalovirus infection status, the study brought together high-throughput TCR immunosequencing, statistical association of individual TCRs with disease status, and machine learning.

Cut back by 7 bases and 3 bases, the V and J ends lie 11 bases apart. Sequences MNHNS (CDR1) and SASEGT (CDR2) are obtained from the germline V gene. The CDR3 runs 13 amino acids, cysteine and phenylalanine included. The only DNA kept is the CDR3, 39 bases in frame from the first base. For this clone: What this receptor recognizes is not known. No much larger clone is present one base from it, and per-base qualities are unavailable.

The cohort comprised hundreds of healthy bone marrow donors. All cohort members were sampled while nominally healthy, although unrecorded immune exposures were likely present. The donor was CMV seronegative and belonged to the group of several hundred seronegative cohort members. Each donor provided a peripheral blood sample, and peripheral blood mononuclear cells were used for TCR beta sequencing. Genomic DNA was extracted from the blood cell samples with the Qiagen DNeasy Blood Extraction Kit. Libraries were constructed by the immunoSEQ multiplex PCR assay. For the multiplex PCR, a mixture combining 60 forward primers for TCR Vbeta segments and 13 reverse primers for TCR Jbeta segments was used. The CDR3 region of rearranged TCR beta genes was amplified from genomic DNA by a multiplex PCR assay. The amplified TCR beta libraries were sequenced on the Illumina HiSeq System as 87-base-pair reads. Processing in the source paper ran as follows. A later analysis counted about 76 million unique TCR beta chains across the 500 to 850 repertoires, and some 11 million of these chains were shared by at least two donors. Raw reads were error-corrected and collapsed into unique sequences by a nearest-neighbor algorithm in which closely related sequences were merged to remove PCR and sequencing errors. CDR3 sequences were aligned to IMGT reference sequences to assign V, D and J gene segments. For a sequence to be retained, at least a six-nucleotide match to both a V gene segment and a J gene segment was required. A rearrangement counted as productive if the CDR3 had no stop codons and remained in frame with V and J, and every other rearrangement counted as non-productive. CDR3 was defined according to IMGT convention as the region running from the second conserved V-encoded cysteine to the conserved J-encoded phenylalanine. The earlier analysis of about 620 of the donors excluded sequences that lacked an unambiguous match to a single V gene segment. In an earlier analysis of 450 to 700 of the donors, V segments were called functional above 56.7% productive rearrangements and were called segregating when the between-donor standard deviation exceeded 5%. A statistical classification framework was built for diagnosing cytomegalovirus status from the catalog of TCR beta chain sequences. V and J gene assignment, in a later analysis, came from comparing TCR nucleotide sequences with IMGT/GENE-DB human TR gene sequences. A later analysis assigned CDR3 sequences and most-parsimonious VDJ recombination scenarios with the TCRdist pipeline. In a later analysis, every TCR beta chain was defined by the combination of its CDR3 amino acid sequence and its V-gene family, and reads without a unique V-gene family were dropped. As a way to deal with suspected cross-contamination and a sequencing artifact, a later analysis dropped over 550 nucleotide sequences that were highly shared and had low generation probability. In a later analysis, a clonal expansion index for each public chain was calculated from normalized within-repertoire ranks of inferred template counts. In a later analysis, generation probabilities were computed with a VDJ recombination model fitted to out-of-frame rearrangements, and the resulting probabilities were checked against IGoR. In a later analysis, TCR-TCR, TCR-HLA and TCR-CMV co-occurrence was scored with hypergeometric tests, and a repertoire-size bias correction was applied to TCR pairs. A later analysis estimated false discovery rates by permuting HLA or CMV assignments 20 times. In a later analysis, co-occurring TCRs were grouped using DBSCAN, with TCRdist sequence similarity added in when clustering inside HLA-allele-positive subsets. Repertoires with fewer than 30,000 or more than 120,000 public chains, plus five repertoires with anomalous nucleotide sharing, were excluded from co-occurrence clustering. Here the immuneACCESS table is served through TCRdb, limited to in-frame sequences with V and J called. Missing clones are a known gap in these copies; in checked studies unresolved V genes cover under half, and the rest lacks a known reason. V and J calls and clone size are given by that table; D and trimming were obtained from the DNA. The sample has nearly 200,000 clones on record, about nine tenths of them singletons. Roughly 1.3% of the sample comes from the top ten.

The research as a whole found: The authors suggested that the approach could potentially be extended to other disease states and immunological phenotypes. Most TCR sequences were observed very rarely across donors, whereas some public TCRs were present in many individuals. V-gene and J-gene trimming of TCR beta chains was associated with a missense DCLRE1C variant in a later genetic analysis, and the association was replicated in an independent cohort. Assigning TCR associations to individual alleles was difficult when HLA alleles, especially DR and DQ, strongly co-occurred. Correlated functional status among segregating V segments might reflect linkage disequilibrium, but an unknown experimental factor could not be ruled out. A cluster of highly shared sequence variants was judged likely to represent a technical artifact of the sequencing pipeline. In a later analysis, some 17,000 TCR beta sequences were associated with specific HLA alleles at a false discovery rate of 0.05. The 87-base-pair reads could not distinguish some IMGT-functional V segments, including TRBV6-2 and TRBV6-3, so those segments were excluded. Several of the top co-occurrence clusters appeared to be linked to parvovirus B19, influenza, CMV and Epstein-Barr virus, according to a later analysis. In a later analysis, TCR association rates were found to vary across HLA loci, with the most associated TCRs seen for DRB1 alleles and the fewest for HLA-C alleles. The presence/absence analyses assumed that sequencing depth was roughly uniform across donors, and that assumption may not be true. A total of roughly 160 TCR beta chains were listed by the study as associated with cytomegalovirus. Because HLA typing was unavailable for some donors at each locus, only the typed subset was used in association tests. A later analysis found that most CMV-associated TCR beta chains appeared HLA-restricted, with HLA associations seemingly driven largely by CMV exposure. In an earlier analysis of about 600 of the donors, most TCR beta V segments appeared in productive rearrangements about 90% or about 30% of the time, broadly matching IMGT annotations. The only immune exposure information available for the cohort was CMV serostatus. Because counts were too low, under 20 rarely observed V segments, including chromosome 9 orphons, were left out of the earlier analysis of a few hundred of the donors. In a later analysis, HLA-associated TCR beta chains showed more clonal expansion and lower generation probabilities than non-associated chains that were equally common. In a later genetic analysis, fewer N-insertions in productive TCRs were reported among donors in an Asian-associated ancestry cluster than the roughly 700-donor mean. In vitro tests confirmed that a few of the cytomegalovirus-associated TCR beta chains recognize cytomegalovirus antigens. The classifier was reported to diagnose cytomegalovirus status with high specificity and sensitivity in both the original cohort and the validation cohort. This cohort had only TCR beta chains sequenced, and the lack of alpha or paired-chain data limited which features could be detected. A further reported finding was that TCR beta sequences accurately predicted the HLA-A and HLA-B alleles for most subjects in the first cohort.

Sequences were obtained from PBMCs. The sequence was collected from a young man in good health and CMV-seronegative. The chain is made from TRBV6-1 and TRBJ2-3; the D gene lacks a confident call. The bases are TGTGCCAGCACCGCAACATCTACAGATACGCAGTATTTT. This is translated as CASTATSTDTQYF.